The 3 T cell receptor beta chains in this list originate from one sample, sequenced in a study of shared clonotypes between healthy human individuals. Only in-frame clones appear in the TCRdb table, and some are missing; sequencing was by immunoSEQ multiplex PCR. The table lists around 650,000 clones, about 95% of them singletons. CD45RO-negative cells were positively selected for CCR7, leaving out terminally differentiated effector memory CD45RA+ cells. The sequencing sample was made of naive CD8+ T cells sorted from blood. The receptors shown here come from a woman in her twenties or thirties in good health.

This clone was detected only once. V gene TRBV27 combines with J gene TRBJ2-1, with 9 bases that match TRBD1. Germline lookup yields CDR1 MNHEY and CDR2 SMNVEV (reference sequence). This CDR3 is 13 amino acids long. V was pared by 6 bases and J by 7 bases, with 4 bases of the junction left unmatched. This chain's CDR3 is CASSGTGRNEQFF. The CDR3 DNA reads TGTGCCAGCAGCGGGACAGGGAGGAATGAGCAGTTCTTC.

The chain joins TRBV19 to TRBJ2-1; possible D gene TRBD2, 5 bases. CDR1 LNHDA and CDR2 SQIVND come from the germline V gene (reference sequence). The V gene lost 5 bases and the J gene lost 5 bases, with 10 bases spanning the gap. The CDR3 length is 13 residues. CDR3 in DNA: TGTGCCAGTAGTCCCGCTAGCCACAATGAGCAGTTCTTC. Encoded protein: CASSPASHNEQFF.

The genes are TRBV23-1 and TRBJ1-3; D is unresolved. TRBV23-1 is annotated as an ORF whose role is uncertain. This CDR3 is built from 16 residues. Trimming took off 2 bases at V and 7 bases at J, with 18 bases between the two ends. CDR3: CASSQAVPRSFNTIYF. The CDR3 DNA sequence: TGCGCCAGCAGTCAAGCGGTCCCCCGGTCGTTTAACACCATATATTTT.